This T cell receptor beta chain was recorded in a study of technical replicates of blood from a few donors. Germline V gene data show CDR1 as MNHEY and CDR2 as SVGAGI. Trimming at V came to 2 bases and at J to 4 bases, leaving 2 bases not matched to a gene. This CDR3 is 15 amino acids long. TCRdb's table, derived via immunoSEQ multiplex PCR, lists solely in-frame clones and lacks some. The profile shows about 66,000 clones, 95% to 98% of them singletons. Sample: T cells isolated from PBMCs. The sequence came from a human donor in good health. The J gene is TRBJ2-7, the V gene TRBV6-5; 13 bases agree with TRBD2. The CDR3 region has the DNA TGTGCCAGCAGTTACCTGGGACTAGCGGGGTACGAGCAGTACTTC. This gives the protein CASSYLGLAGYEQYF.